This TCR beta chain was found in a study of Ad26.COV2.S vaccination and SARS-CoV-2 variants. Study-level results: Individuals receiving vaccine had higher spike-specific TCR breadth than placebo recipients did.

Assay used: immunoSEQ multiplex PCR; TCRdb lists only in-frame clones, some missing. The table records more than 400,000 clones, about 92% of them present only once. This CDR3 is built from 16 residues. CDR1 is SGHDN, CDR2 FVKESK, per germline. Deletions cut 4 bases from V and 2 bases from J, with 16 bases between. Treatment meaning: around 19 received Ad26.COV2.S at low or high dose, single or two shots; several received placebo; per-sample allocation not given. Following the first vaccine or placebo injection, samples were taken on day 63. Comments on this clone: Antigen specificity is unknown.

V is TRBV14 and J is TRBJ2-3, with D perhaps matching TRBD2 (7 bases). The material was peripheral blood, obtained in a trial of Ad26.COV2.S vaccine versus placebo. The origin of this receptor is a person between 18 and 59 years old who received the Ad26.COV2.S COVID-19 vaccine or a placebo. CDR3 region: CASSPWHGGPTDTQYF. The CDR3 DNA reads TGTGCCAGCAGCCCCTGGCACGGGGGGCCCACAGATACGCAGTATTTT.